This is a list of T cell receptor beta chains from one sample in a study of beta chain features in type 1 diabetes. The table came from immunoSEQ multiplex PCR; TCRdb's copy has only in-frame clones and leaves some out. In the table there are 120,000 or so clones, 15% to 20% of which are singletons. Sequenced sample: central memory CD4+ T cells from blood. The receptors originated from a young man with type 1 diabetes. Both conserved end residues are part of each CDR3. Fields, in order: CDR3 DNA, CDR3 protein, clone size, J gene, D gene, V gene. D genes are given only for firm matches. For some rows the clone size is stated as once, few or many, or as a class when expanded; others skip it.

TGTGCCAGTAGTCCGTTGACAGGGGACCTTTCGAGCAATCAGCCCCAGCATTTT,CASSPLTGDLSSNQPQHF,few,TRBJ1-5,TRBD1,TRBV19
TGTGCCAGCAGCTCAGCCGGGACAGCTAGCACAGATACGCAGTATTTT,CASSSAGTASTDTQYF,few,TRBJ2-3,TRBD1,TRBV7-9
TGTGCCAGCAGTGAAATGACGGGGGCCTGGGCTGAAGCTTTCTTT,CASSEMTGAWAEAFF,NA,TRBJ1-1,NA,TRBV6-1
TGTGCCAGCAGCGCCGACACCTTCTCCTACGAGCAGTACTTC,CASSADTFSYEQYF,NA,TRBJ2-7,NA,TRBV9
TGTGCCAGCAGTGACTCGAGCAGCGGGAACAAGCAGTTCTTC,CASSDSSSGNKQFF,NA,TRBJ2-1,TRBD2,TRBV6-4
TGTGCCAGCAGCCCAGCCGGGAGGCAGGCCTCTGGGGCCAACGTCCTGACTTTC,CASSPAGRQASGANVLTF,NA,TRBJ2-6,TRBD2,TRBV4-2
TGTGCCACGTTACTAGCGGGGACCTACGAGCAGTACTTC,CATLLAGTYEQYF,few,TRBJ2-7,TRBD2,TRBV6-5
TGTGCCAGCAGCCCCGCTCTCCCGGCGCAAGCTTTCTTT,CASSPALPAQAFF,few,TRBJ1-1,NA,TRBV27
TGTGCCAGTAGTCCACTCTCCGGCCGCACGGGAGATACGCAGTATTTT,CASSPLSGRTGDTQYF,NA,TRBJ2-3,NA,TRBV19
TGTGCCAGCAGCCAAAGACAGGGGCCGAACACCGGGGAGCTGTTTTTT,CASSQRQGPNTGELFF,many,TRBJ2-2,TRBD1,TRBV4-2
TGTGCCTGGAGTGCGTCAGGATACTATGGCTACACCTTC,CAWSASGYYGYTF,many,TRBJ1-2,NA,TRBV30
TGCGCCAGCCGGTGGGACAGGGATTCACCCCTCCACTTT,CASRWDRDSPLHF,NA,TRBJ1-6,TRBD1,TRBV4-1
TGTGCCAGCAGTTACAACGTCCCCCGCTCTGGAAACACCATATATTTT,CASSYNVPRSGNTIYF,NA,TRBJ1-3,NA,TRBV6-5
TGTGCCAGCAGCTTGTCCTACGAGCAGTACTTC,CASSLSYEQYF,NA,TRBJ2-7,NA,TRBV7-9
TGTGCCAGCAGTTGGGGAGGGGGCGACGAAAAACTGTTTTTT,CASSWGGGDEKLFF,few,TRBJ1-4,TRBD1,TRBV6-1
TGTGCCAGCAGCTCATCGCGGGTCACGCCAGATACGCAGTATTTT,CASSSSRVTPDTQYF,many,TRBJ2-3,NA,TRBV7-9
TGTGCCAGCAGCCGCCTGCTGAGCTCCCCTGAAGCTTTCTTT,CASSRLLSSPEAFF,many,TRBJ1-1,NA,TRBV4-2
TGTGCCAGCAGCTTAGTGGCGGCGGATGGGAGGTTAACTAATGAAAAACTGTTTTTT,CASSLVAADGRLTNEKLFF,NA,TRBJ1-4,NA,TRBV7-6
TGTGCCAGCAGCTCGTCTCAGAACACTGAAGCTTTCTTT,CASSSSQNTEAFF,NA,TRBJ1-1,NA,TRBV7-2
TGTGCCAGCAGTACCGGTTACGAGCAGTACTTC,CASSTGYEQYF,few,TRBJ2-7,NA,TRBV7-9
TGTGCCAGCAGTCGCTCCGGGACAGGTTACACAGATACGCAGTATTTT,CASSRSGTGYTDTQYF,NA,TRBJ2-3,TRBD1,TRBV28
TGCGCCAGCAGTCAATTGTCGCGGATAGGGTTTGCGGGAGAGTTTACAGATACGCAGTATTTT,CASSQLSRIGFAGEFTDTQYF,few,TRBJ2-3,TRBD2,TRBV23-1
TGCGCCAGCAGCAACCAAGCACTAGCGGGGAACACCGGGGAGCTGTTTTTT,CASSNQALAGNTGELFF,NA,TRBJ2-2,TRBD2,TRBV5-1
TGTGCCAGCAACCGCGGGAGTTACGAGCAGTACTTC,CASNRGSYEQYF,NA,TRBJ2-7,TRBD2,TRBV2
TGTGCAAATCAGCCCCAAGGGGAGACCCAGTACTTC,CANQPQGETQYF,NA,TRBJ2-5,NA,TRBV2
TGTGCCAGCAGTGATAATGGAGATACGCAGTATTTT,CASSDNGDTQYF,few,TRBJ2-3,NA,TRBV2
TGTGCCATCAGTGCCGGACAGTTGGGCACTGAAGCTTTCTTT,CAISAGQLGTEAFF,NA,TRBJ1-1,NA,TRBV10-3
TGTGCCAGCAGTGTGGGGGTAGGCGCTGAAGCTTTCTTT,CASSVGVGAEAFF,few,TRBJ1-1,NA,TRBV2
TGCGCCAGCAGCCAACCATACCCGACAGGGAGGAACACTGAAGCTTTCTTT,CASSQPYPTGRNTEAFF,few,TRBJ1-1,TRBD1,TRBV4-1